The rows below give T cell receptor beta chains drawn from one sample of a study of blood T cell repertoires in COVID-19. Only in-frame clones appear in the TCRdb table, and some are missing; sequencing was by immunoSEQ multiplex PCR. The data contain 68,000 or so clones, 82% of them singletons. The sequencing sample was made of peripheral blood. All receptors derive from a human donor in a cohort sampled during active COVID-19. Both conserved end residues are part of each CDR3. A D gene is named only where the DNA matches it firmly. Size tells how often a clone was seen (once, few, many) or the class of an expanded clone, and some rows leave it out.

DNA: TGTGCCAACATGGAGGGGACCGGCAATCAGCCCCAGCATTTT
CDR3: CANMEGTGNQPQHF
size: NA
V: TRBV19
J: TRBJ1-5
D: NA

DNA: TGTGCCAGCAGTTACGGGGGGAGTGGGGGTTCACCCCTCCACTTT
CDR3: CASSYGGSGGSPLHF
size: few
V: TRBV6-2/TRBV6-3
J: TRBJ1-6
D: NA

DNA: TGCGCCAGCAGCTTGGCTAGCGGGGGGGTCCCGATAGAGACCCAGTACTTC
CDR3: CASSLASGGVPIETQYF
size: NA
V: TRBV5-1
J: TRBJ2-5
D: TRBD2

DNA: TGTGCCAGCAGCTCGACAGGGGGAACAGATACGCAGTATTTT
CDR3: CASSSTGGTDTQYF
size: NA
V: TRBV5-6
J: TRBJ2-3
D: TRBD1

DNA: TGCGCCAGCAGCTTGGCCAAGGGACAGCTCAACTACAATGAGCAGTTCTTC
CDR3: CASSLAKGQLNYNEQFF
size: NA
V: TRBV5-1
J: TRBJ2-1
D: TRBD1

DNA: TGTGCCAGCAGCGTAGTCCCTAGCGGGGTGACAGATACGCAGTATTTT
CDR3: CASSVVPSGVTDTQYF
size: once
V: TRBV9
J: TRBJ2-3
D: TRBD2

DNA: TGTGCCTGGAGTCCCACTAGCGGGGGGGCCTCAGATACGCAGTATTTT
CDR3: CAWSPTSGGASDTQYF
size: NA
V: TRBV30
J: TRBJ2-3
D: TRBD2

DNA: TGTGCCAGTATGTGGGACAGGGGGGCTCAGCCCCAGCATTTT
CDR3: CASMWDRGAQPQHF
size: few
V: TRBV28
J: TRBJ1-5
D: TRBD1

DNA: TGTGCCAGCAGCCCGACGGGAACCAGGGGAACGGCCAATGAGCAGTTCTTC
CDR3: CASSPTGTRGTANEQFF
size: NA
V: TRBV7-3
J: TRBJ2-1
D: NA

DNA: TGCGCCAGCAGTTCACCGGGACTAGCGGGGTACAATGAGCAGTTCTTC
CDR3: CASSSPGLAGYNEQFF
size: NA
V: TRBV4-1
J: TRBJ2-1
D: TRBD2

DNA: TGCGCCAGCAGCTTGGTTCCCCCGGGACAGGGGGGTGGCTACACCTTC
CDR3: CASSLVPPGQGGGYTF
size: NA
V: TRBV5-1
J: TRBJ1-2
D: TRBD1

DNA: TGTGCCAGCAGCAACGACAGACAATATCAGCCCCAGCATTTT
CDR3: CASSNDRQYQPQHF
size: NA
V: TRBV19
J: TRBJ1-5
D: NA

DNA: TGTGCCAGCTCAGGGCCGGGACAGGGAGAGCAGTACTTC
CDR3: CASSGPGQGEQYF
size: NA
V: TRBV18
J: TRBJ2-7
D: TRBD1

DNA: TGTGCCAGCAGCTTAATGGGGGGGCGGACTAATGAAAAACTGTTTTTT
CDR3: CASSLMGGRTNEKLFF
size: NA
V: TRBV7-9
J: TRBJ1-4
D: NA

DNA: TGTGCCAGTTCTCGCAGGGGGCTCACTGAAGCTTTCTTT
CDR3: CASSRRGLTEAFF
size: many
V: TRBV19
J: TRBJ1-1
D: TRBD1

DNA: TGTGCCAGCAGCCGACAGGGCGACTATGGCTACACCTTC
CDR3: CASSRQGDYGYTF
size: NA
V: TRBV12-3/TRBV12-4
J: TRBJ1-2
D: TRBD1

DNA: TGCGCCAGCAGAATTCGCGGGACAGGGGATCAGGATGAGCAGTTCTTC
CDR3: CASRIRGTGDQDEQFF
size: NA
V: TRBV5-1
J: TRBJ2-1
D: TRBD1

DNA: TGTGCCGCTCGAGAACAGGGGTACACTGAAGCTTTCTTT
CDR3: CAAREQGYTEAFF
size: NA
V: TRBV15
J: TRBJ1-1
D: TRBD1

DNA: TGTGCCAGCAGTTATACAGGGGGAACTAATTCACCCCTCCACTTT
CDR3: CASSYTGGTNSPLHF
size: NA
V: TRBV28
J: TRBJ1-6
D: TRBD1

DNA: TGTGCCTGGAGTGACCCGGGACACTACACAGATACGCAGTATTTT
CDR3: CAWSDPGHYTDTQYF
size: NA
V: TRBV30
J: TRBJ2-3
D: NA